The 2 T cell receptor beta chains below come from one sample, sequenced in a study of Graves' ophthalmopathy and Graves' hyperthyroidism. RNA transcripts were the source from which TCR beta CDR3 regions were amplified. Scientists carried out first-round RT-PCR using HTBI primers and then a second-round multiplex PCR. MiXCR, run by TCRdb on the multiplex PCR reads, gives a single entry per CDR3 protein. The profile covers about 740,000 distinct CDR3 sequences, with around 40% appearing a single time and 40% to 55% taken by the ten largest. Sequencing used peripheral blood. All receptors come from an adult man with Graves' ophthalmopathy.

This chain links TRBV2 with TRBJ2-1; 7 nucleotides align to TRBD2. The CDR3 is 13 residues long. The ends lost 5 bases at V and 5 bases at J; junction bases unmatched: 3. Germline CDR1 SNHLY, CDR2 FYNNEI. The CDR3 here is CASSRGGNNEQFF. CDR3 DNA: TGTGCCAGCAGTAGGGGAGGGAACAATGAGCAGTTCTTC.

The rearrangement uses TRBV5-4 and TRBJ2-5, with D possibly being TRBD1 (6 bases). In germline, CDR1 is SGHNT, CDR2 YYREEE (reference sequence). This CDR3 comprises 14 residues. Trimming left V 6 bases short and J 11 bases short, with 23 bases between. The chain's CDR3 is CASTTRRDKAKQYF. The CDR3 DNA is TGTGCCAGCACCACACGCCGGGACAAGGCTAAGCAGTACTTC.